This T cell receptor beta chain was captured in a study of blood T cell repertoires in COVID-19. Across the study: COVID-19 samples, acute and convalescent, were from the United States, Italy and Spain. PBMCs, B-cell-depleted T cells, or T cells provided the cDNA or gDNA that made up the material.

The CDR3 is 14 residues long. CDR1 is SGHDT and CDR2 is YYEEEE in the germline V gene. The trim removed 3 bases at V and 1 base at J, leaving 3 bases unmatched. Per the authors' pipeline: Amplification of reference gene primers provided the estimated nucleated cell counts. Only in-frame clones appear in the TCRdb table, and some are missing; sequencing was by immunoSEQ multiplex PCR. The V and J calls and the clone size are those of that table, but D and trimming were determined from the DNA. The data show fewer than 250,000 clones, approximately 84% seen once. Sequences were obtained from peripheral blood. J is TRBJ1-2 and V is TRBV5-6; TRBD1 matches 7 bases. The source is a man between 45 and 60 years old with COVID-19, enrolled during active disease. CDR3 sequence (DNA): TGTGCCAGCAGCTCGGCAGGGGGTAACTATGGCTACACCTTC. As protein: CASSSAGGNYGYTF.